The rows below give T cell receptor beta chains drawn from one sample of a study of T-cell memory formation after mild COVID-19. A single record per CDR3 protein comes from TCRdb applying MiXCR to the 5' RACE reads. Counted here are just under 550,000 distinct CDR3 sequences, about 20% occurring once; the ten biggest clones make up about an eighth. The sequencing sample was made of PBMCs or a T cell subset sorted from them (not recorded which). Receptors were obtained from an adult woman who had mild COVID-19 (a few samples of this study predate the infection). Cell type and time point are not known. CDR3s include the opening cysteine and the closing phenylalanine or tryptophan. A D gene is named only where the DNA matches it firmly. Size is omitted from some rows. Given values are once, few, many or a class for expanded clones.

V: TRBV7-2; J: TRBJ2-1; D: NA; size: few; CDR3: CASSLRGQGRYNEQFF; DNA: TGTGCCAGCAGCTTAAGAGGGCAGGGTAGGTACAATGAGCAGTTCTTC
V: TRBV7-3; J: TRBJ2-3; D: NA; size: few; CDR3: CASRRGVGSTDTQYF; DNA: TGTGCCAGCCGTCGCGGGGTCGGTAGCACAGATACGCAGTATTTT
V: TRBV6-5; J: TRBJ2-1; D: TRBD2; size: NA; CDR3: CASSSTLGTRGYNEQFF; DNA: TGTGCCAGCAGTTCCACCCTCGGGACTAGAGGGTACAATGAGCAGTTCTTC
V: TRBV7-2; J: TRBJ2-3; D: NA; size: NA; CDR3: CASSLARRADTQYF; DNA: TGTGCCAGCAGCTTAGCCCGCCGGGCAGATACGCAGTATTTT
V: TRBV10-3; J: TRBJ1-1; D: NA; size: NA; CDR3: CAIGAYGGTEAFF; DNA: TGTGCCATCGGGGCGTACGGGGGCACTGAAGCTTTCTTT
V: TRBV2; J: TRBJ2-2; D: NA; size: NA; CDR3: CASSVRVNTGELFF; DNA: TGTGCCAGCAGTGTTAGGGTTAACACCGGGGAGCTGTTTTTT
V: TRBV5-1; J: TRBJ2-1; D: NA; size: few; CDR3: CASSSRGYNEQFF; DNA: TGCGCCAGCAGCTCCCGGGGCTACAATGAGCAGTTCTTC
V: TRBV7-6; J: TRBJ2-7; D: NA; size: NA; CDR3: CASSLGMAYEQYF; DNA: TGTGCCAGCAGCTTAGGGATGGCTTACGAGCAGTACTTC
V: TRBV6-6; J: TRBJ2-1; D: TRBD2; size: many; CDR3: CASTSGGNYNEQFF; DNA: TGTGCCAGCACTAGCGGGGGGAACTACAATGAGCAGTTCTTC
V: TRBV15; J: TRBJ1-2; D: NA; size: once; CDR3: CATSTETWMGGYTF; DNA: TGTGCCACCAGCACAGAAACCTGGATGGGTGGCTACACCTTC
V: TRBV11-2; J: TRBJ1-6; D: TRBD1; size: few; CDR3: CASSLDRGDNSPLHF; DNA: TGTGCCAGCAGCTTAGACAGGGGGGATAATTCACCCCTCCACTTT
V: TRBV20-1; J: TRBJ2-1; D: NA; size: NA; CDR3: CSASAESSLDEQFF; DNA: TGCAGTGCCAGCGCAGAGAGTAGTTTAGATGAGCAGTTCTTC
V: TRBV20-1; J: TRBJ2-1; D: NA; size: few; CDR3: CSARKTGYNEQFF; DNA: TGCAGTGCTAGAAAGACAGGCTACAATGAGCAGTTCTTC
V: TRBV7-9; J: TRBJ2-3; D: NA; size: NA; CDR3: CASSLTRSAVVDTQYF; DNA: TGTGCCAGCAGCTTAACGCGGAGTGCAGTAGTTGATACGCAGTATTTT
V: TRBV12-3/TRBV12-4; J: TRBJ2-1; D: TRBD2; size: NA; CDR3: CASSKGTSGGAAQFF; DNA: TGTGCCAGCAGTAAAGGGACTAGCGGGGGGGCCGCGCAGTTCTTC
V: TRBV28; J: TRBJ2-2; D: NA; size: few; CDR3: CASRVGGGTNTGELFF; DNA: TGTGCCAGCAGAGTGGGAGGGGGAACGAACACCGGGGAGCTGTTTTTT